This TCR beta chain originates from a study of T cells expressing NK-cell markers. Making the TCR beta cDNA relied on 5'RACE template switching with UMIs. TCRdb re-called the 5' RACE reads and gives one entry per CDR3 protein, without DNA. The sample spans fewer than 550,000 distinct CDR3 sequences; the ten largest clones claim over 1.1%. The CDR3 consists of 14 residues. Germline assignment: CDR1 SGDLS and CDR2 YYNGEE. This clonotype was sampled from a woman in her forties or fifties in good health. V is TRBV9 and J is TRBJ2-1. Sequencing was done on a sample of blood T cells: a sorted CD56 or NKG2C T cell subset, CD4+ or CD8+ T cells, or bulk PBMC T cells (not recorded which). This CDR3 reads CASSVEGRGNEQFF.